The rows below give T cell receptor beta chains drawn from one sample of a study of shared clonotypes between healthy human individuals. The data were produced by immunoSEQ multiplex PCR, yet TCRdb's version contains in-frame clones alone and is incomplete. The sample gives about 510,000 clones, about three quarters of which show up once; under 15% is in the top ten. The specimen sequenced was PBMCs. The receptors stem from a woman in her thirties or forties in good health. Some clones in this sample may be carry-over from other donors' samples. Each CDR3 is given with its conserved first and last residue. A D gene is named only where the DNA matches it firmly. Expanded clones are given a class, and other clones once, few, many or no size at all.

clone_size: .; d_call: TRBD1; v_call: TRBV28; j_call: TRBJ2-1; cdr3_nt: TGTGCCAGCAGTTTAGGACAGGGCTTCGTTAATGAGCAGTTCTTC; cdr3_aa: CASSLGQGFVNEQFF
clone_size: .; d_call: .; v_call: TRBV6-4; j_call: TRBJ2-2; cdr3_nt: TGTGCCAGCAGCCGGGACATTTCCACCGGGGAGCTGTTTTTT; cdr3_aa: CASSRDISTGELFF
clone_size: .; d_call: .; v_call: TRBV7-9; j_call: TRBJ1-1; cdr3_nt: TGTGCCAGCAGCTACGGACACATGAACACTGAAGCTTTCTTT; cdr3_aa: CASSYGHMNTEAFF
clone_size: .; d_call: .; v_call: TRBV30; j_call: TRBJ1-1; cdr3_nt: TGTGCCTGGAGCCTAAAGGGGGGTGGCAGCACTGAAGCTTTCTTT; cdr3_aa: CAWSLKGGGSTEAFF
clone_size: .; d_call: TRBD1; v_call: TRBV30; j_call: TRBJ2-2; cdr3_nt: TGTGCCTTGAACAGGGGCCAGAACACCGGGGAGCTGTTTTTT; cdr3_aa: CALNRGQNTGELFF
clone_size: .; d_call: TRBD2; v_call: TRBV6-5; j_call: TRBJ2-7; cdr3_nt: TGTGCCAGCAGTTACTCGGGGGGGGTATGGGACGAGCAGTACTTC; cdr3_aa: CASSYSGGVWDEQYF
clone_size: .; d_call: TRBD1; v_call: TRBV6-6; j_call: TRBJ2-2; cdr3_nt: TGTGCCACGCCATGGACAGGGGGGAACACCGGGGAGCTGTTTTTT; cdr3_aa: CATPWTGGNTGELFF
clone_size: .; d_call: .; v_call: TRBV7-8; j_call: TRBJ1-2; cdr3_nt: TGTGCCAGCAGCGGGGGAAAGGGGGTCGGCTACACCTTC; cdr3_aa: CASSGGKGVGYTF
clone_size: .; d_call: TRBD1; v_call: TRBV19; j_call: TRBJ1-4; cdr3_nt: TGTGCCAGTAGTACCACCCCGGGACAGCCGGGAAAGGGCGAAAAACTGTTTTTT; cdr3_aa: CASSTTPGQPGKGEKLFF
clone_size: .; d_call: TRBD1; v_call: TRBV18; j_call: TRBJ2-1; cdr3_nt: TGTGCCAGCTCACGGACCGGGACAGGGGTGTCTGTTGAGCAGTTCTTC; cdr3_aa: CASSRTGTGVSVEQFF
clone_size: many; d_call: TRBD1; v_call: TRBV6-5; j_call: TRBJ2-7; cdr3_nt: TGTGCCAGCACCACTATGCCGGACAGGGGGCTCGAGCAGTACTTC; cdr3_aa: CASTTMPDRGLEQYF
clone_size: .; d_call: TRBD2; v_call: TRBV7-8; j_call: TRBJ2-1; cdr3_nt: TGTGCCAGCAGCCTGGCCTCGGGAGCGGGAAATGAGCAGTTCTTC; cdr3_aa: CASSLASGAGNEQFF
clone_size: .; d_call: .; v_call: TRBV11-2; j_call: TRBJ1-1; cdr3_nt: TGTGCCAGCAGCTTAGAATGGGGCAGAACTGAAGCTTTCTTT; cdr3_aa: CASSLEWGRTEAFF
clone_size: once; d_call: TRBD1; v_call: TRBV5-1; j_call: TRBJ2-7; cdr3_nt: TGCGCCAGCAGCTTGGCCTTGGCAGGGGGCCCCTACGAGCAGTACTTC; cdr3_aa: CASSLALAGGPYEQYF
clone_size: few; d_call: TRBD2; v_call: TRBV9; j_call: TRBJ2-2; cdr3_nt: TGTGCCAGCAGCCCGAGACTAGCGGGAGGGTACGGGGAGCTGTTTTTT; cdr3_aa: CASSPRLAGGYGELFF
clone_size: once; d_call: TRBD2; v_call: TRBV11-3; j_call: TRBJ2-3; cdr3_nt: TGTGCCAGCAGCTTAGAAGCGGGAGGACCAGATACGCAGTATTTT; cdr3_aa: CASSLEAGGPDTQYF
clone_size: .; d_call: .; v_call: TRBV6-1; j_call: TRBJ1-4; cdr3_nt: TGTGCCAGCAGTGAAGTTTTAAATGAAAAACTGTTTTTT; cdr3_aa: CASSEVLNEKLFF
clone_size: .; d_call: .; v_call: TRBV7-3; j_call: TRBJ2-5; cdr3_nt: TGTGCCAGCAGCTCCGCGGTACCCCCGGAGACCCAGTACTTC; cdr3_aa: CASSSAVPPETQYF
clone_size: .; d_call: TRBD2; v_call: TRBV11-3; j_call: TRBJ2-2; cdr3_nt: TGTGCCAGCAGCCCGGGGGGAACGAACACCGGGGAGCTGTTTTTT; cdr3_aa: CASSPGGTNTGELFF
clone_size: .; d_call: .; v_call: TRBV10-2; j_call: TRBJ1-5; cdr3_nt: TGCGCCAGCACCCACACAGTCCAGAGCAATCAGCCCCAGCATTTT; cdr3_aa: CASTHTVQSNQPQHF
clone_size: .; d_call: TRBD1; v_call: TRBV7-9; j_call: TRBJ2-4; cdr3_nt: TGTGCCAGCAGCTTCGGGACAGGAATGGACATTCAGTACTTC; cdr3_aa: CASSFGTGMDIQYF
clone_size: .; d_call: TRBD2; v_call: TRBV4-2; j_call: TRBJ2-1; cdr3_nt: TGTGCCAGCAGCCCCGGACTAGCGGTTTTCGATGAGCAGTTCTTC; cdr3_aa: CASSPGLAVFDEQFF
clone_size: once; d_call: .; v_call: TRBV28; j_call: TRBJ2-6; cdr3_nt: TGTGCCAGCAGTGGAGAAGGGGCGGCTGGGGCCAACGTCCTGACTTTC; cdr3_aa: CASSGEGAAGANVLTF
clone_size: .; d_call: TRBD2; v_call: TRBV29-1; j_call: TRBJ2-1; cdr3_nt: TGCAGCGTCGCGGGACTAGCGGGAGTTTTCGATGAGCAGTTCTTC; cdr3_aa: CSVAGLAGVFDEQFF
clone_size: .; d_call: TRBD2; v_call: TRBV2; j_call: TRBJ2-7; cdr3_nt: TGTGCCAGCAGTGCCCAACTAGCGGGACTCGAGCAGTACTTC; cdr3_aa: CASSAQLAGLEQYF
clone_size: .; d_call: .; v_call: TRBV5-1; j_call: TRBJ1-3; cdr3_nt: TGCGCCAGCAGCCTGGAGTCGTCTGGAAACACCATATATTTT; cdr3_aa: CASSLESSGNTIYF
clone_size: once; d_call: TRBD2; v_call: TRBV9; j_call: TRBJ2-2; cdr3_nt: TGTGCCAGCAGCTCCCCTCTTGGTAGCGGGAGGTCGAACACCGGGGAGCTGTTTTTT; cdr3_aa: CASSSPLGSGRSNTGELFF
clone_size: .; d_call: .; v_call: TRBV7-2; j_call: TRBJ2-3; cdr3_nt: TGTGCCAGCAGCCAGACCGGCGGGGCCCCCACAGATACGCAGTATTTT; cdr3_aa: CASSQTGGAPTDTQYF
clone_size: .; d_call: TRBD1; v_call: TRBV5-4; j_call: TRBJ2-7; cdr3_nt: TGTGCCAGCAGCATCCGGGACAGGGGAACCTACGAGCAGTACTTC; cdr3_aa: CASSIRDRGTYEQYF
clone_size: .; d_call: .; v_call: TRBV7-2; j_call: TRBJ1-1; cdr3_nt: TGTGCCAGCAGCCCACGGGGAGGACGGAACACTGAAGCTTTCTTT; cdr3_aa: CASSPRGGRNTEAFF
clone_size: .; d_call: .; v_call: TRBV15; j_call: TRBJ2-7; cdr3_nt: TGTGCCACCAGCAGGGGGGGCGCATCCAACGAGCAGTACTTC; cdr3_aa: CATSRGGASNEQYF
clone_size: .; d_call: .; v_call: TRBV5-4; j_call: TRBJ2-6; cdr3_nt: TGCGCCAGCAGCCAAGATCCAGGGACTTCTGGGGCCAACGTCCTGACTTTC; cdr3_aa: CASSQDPGTSGANVLTF
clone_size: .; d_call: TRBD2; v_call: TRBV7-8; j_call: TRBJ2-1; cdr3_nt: TGTGCCAGCCTCCTCCGGGGAGGGCCGAGGAATGAGCAGTTCTTC; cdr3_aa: CASLLRGGPRNEQFF
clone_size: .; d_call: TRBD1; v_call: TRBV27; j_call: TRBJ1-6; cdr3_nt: TGTGCCAGCAGCCTGGACAGGGGTGATTCACCCCTCCACTTT; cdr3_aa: CASSLDRGDSPLHF
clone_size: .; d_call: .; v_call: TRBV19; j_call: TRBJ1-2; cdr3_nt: TGTGCCAGTAGCCCGGACGGTGATTCCTATGGCTACACCTTC; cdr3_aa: CASSPDGDSYGYTF
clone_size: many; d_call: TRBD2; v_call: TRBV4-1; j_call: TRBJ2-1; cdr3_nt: TGCGCCAGCAGCCAAGAGCCCGCCCATCGTACTAGCGGCCGTCTGAGTGAGCAGTTCTTC; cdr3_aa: CASSQEPAHRTSGRLSEQFF
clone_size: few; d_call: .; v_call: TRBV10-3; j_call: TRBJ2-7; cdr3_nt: TGTGCAGTCAGGTCGCAGGGGAACGAGCAGTACTTC; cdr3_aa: CAVRSQGNEQYF
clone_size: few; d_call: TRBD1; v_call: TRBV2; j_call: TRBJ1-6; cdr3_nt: TGTGCCAGCAGTGAAACGGGACAGTTCAATTCACCCCTCCACTTT; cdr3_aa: CASSETGQFNSPLHF
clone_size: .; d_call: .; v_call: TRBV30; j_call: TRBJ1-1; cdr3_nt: TGTGCCTGGAAGCCCGGCATGAACACTGAAGCTTTCTTT; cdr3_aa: CAWKPGMNTEAFF
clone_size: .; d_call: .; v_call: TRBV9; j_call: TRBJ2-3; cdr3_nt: TGTGCCAGCAGCGTATTGTACAGCACAGATACGCAGTATTTT; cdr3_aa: CASSVLYSTDTQYF
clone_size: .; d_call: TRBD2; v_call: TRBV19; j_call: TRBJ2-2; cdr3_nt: TGTGCCAGTACCGAAGGACTAGCGGGGACCGGGGAGCTGTTTTTT; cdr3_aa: CASTEGLAGTGELFF
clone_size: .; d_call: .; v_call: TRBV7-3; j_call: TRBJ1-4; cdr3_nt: TGTGCCAGCAGCTTTCAGTCTAATGAAAAACTGTTTTTT; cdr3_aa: CASSFQSNEKLFF
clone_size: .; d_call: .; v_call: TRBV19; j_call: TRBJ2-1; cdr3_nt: TGTGCCAGTAGTACCGACCTAGAGGCCTACAATGAGCAGTTCTTC; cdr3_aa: CASSTDLEAYNEQFF
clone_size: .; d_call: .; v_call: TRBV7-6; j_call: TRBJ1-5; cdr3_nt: TGTGCCAGCAGCTTAGTCAGAGATCAGCCCCAGCATTTT; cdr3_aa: CASSLVRDQPQHF
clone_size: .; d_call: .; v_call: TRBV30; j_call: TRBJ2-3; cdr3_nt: TGTGCCTGGAGTGGGGGGCTTGCCTATAGCGCAGATACGCAGTATTTT; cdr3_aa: CAWSGGLAYSADTQYF
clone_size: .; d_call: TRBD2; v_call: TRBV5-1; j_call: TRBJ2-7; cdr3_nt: TGCGCCAGCAGTCCGGCCGGACTAGCCTCCTACGAGCAGTACTTC; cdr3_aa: CASSPAGLASYEQYF
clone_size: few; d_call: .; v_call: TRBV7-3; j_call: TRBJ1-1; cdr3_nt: TGTGCCAGCAGCCGCGGGCCCGACACTGAAGCTTTCTTT; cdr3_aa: CASSRGPDTEAFF
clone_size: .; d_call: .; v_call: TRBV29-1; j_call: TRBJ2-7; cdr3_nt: TGCAGCGTTAAAGTCAGCACCTACGAGCAGTACTTC; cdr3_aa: CSVKVSTYEQYF
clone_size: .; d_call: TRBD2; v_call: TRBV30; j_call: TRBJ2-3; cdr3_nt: TGTGCCTGGAGTGACCGGGAGGGCCTTAGAGATACGCAGTATTTT; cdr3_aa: CAWSDREGLRDTQYF
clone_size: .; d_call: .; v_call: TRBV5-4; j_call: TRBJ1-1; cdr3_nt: TGTGCCAGCAGCTTGGGACGGACAAACACTGAAGCTTTCTTT; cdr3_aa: CASSLGRTNTEAFF
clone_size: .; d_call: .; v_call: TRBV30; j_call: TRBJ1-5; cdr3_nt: TGTGCCTGGAGTGTACAGGGAATATGGAATCAGCCCCAGCATTTT; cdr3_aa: CAWSVQGIWNQPQHF
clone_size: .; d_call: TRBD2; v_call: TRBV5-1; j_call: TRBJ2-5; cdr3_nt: TGCGCCAGCAGCCCGGGACTAGCGGGAGCCTACGAGACCCAGTACTTC; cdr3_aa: CASSPGLAGAYETQYF
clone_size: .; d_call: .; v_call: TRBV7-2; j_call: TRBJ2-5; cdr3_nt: TGTGCCAGCAGCCTACGGAGGCTCCAAGAGACCCAGTACTTC; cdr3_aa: CASSLRRLQETQYF
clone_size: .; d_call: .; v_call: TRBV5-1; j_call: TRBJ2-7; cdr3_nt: TGCGCCAGCAGCACGGCGGGCAGGTACGAGCAGTACTTC; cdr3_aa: CASSTAGRYEQYF